Presented here are 18 T cell receptor beta chains from one specimen sequenced in a study of CD8+CD57+ T cells in acquired aplastic anemia. The authors sequenced patients whose flow cytometry had shown CD8+CD57+ cell expansion. CDR3 and TCR beta VDJ profiling relied on genomic DNA as the template. MiXCR, applied by TCRdb to the reads, yields one record per CDR3 protein. The sample includes about 150,000 distinct CDR3 sequences, approximately 52% of them seen just once. The material sequenced was sorted CD4+, CD8+, or CD8+CD57+ T cells (not recorded which) from PBMCs. These receptors originate from a human donor with aplastic anemia.

This clonotype has at least ten counts. V and J are TRBV6-2 or TRBV6-3 and TRBJ2-1; D is unclear. The germline CDR1 and CDR2 sequences are MNHEY and SVGEGT. The V end lost 7 bases, the J end lost 8 bases, and 15 bases lay between the germline ends. CDR3 size: 13 residues. The CDR3 sequence is CASNPGPVHEQFF. For the CDR3, the DNA is TGTGCCAGCAACCCCGGGCCGGTCCATGAGCAGTTCTTC.

This clonotype was detected ten times or more. The chain is built from TRBV19 and TRBJ1-5; 7 bases agree with TRBD1. This CDR3 comprises 16 residues. The trim removed 6 bases at V and 2 bases at J, leaving 10 bases unmatched. The germline V gene encodes CDR1 LNHDA and CDR2 SQIVND (reference sequence). CDR3 coding DNA: TGTGCCAGTAGCTACCGGGACAGTAGCGGCAATCAGCCCCAGCATTTT. Protein: CASSYRDSSGNQPQHF.

The chain combines TRBV25-1 with TRBJ1-1, with TRBD1 identical over 10 bases. The CDR3 contains 11 residues. V dropped 8 bases and J dropped 10; count of bases not matched to a gene: 4. Germline V CDR1 and CDR2: MGHDK, SYGVNS. CDR3 bases: TGTGCCAGCCGGACAGGGGGGGGAGCTTTCTTT. This gives the protein CASRTGGGAFF.

This clonotype was seen at least ten times. This chain joins TRBV2 and TRBJ1-2; D gene ambiguous. The ends were cut back, 6 bases at V and 4 bases at J, with 3 bases in the middle. The CDR3 totals 10 residues. Per the germline V gene, CDR1 is SNHLY and CDR2 is FYNNEI. CDR3 nucleotide sequence: TGTGCCAGCAGGGGCTATGGCTACACCTTC. Translating it yields CASRGYGYTF.

Only a few counts were recorded for this clonotype. The chain uses TRBV30 and TRBJ2-3, with TRBD1 matching over 9 bases. This CDR3 contains 14 residues. V shed 5 bases and J 6 bases; nucleotides not matched to a gene: 9. Germline CDR1 and CDR2: GTSNPN and SVGIG (reference sequence). Here the CDR3 reads CAWGTQGASDTQYF. CDR3 sequence (DNA): TGTGCCTGGGGTACACAGGGGGCTTCCGATACGCAGTATTTT.

The V gene is TRBV2, the J gene TRBJ1-1; D might be TRBD1 (5 bases). Trimming took off 8 bases at V and 1 base at J, with 14 bases between the two ends. Germline V gene data show CDR1 as SNHLY and CDR2 as FYNNEI. This CDR3 region has 14 residues. The CDR3: CASGGEWPNTEAFF. CDR3 DNA: TGTGCCAGCGGAGGGGAGTGGCCGAACACTGAAGCTTTCTTT. Filled out from reference TRBV2 and TRBJ1-1, the complete variable domain reads EPEVTQTPSHQVTQMGQEVILRCVPISNHLYFYWYRQILGQKVEFLVSFYNNEISEKSEIFDDQFSVERPDGSNFTLKIRSTKLEDSAMYFCASGGEWPNTEAFFGQGTRLTVV.

V and J are TRBV19 and TRBJ2-1; 8 bases are shared with TRBD1. This CDR3 comprises 16 residues. The trim removed 4 bases at V and 4 bases at J, leaving 9 bases unmatched. In germline, CDR1 is LNHDA, CDR2 SQIVND (reference sequence). CDR3 loop: CASSSRGTGFYNEQFF. For the CDR3, the DNA is TGTGCCAGTAGTAGTAGGGGGACAGGCTTTTACAATGAGCAGTTCTTC.

This clonotype appeared a few times. The chain links TRBV10-2 to TRBJ2-2, with 7 nucleotides matching TRBD2. The CDR3 extends over 14 amino acids. With V trimmed by 10 bases and J by 2 bases, 7 bases remained unmatched. Germline V gene lookup returns CDR1 WSHSY and CDR2 SAAADI. The CDR3 spells CAIATSANTGELFF. The CDR3 region has the DNA TGCGCCATCGCTACTAGCGCCAACACCGGGGAGCTGTTTTTT.

The rearrangement uses TRBV4-2 and TRBJ2-2; the match to TRBD2 covers 9 bases. The length of the CDR3 is 16 residues. With 3 bases clipped from V and 5 bases from J, the junction kept 7 bases outside the gene matches. Germline V lookup: CDR1 LGHNA, CDR2 YNFKEQ. The CDR3, as DNA: TGTGCCAGCAGCCAGTCCCGTAGCGGGGGTACCGGGGAGCTGTTTTTT. As protein: CASSQSRSGGTGELFF.

For this clonotype: A much larger clone differs from this one at a single base, so this may be a read error. The chain has TRBV19 and TRBJ2-7; 8 positions match TRBD1. With 9 bases clipped from V and 5 bases from J, the junction kept 9 bases outside the gene matches. Germline CDR1 is LNHDA and CDR2 is SQIVND (reference sequence). This CDR3 comprises 13 residues. The DNA of the CDR3 is TGTGCCAGAAAACACGGACAGGGCCACGAGCAGTACTTC. This translates into CARKHGQGHEQYF. Complete variable domain (other parts from reference TRBV19 and TRBJ2-7): DGGITQSPKYLFRKEGQNVTLSCEQNLNHDAMYWYRQDPGQGLRLIYYSQIVNDFQKGDIAEGYSVSREKKESFPLTVTSAQKNPTAFYLCARKHGQGHEQYFGPGTRLTVT.

This clonotype appeared once. The chain links TRBV7-8 to TRBJ2-2, with TRBD2 matching 13 bases. The V segment lost 4 bases and the J segment 5 bases; nucleotides outside the gene matches: 1. The germline V gene encodes CDR1 SGHVS and CDR2 FQNEAQ. The CDR3 covers 15 residues. CDR3 region: CASSWGLAGTGELFF. The CDR3 DNA reads as TGTGCCAGCAGCTGGGGACTAGCGGGAACCGGGGAGCTGTTTTTT.

Only a few counts were recorded for this clonotype. CDR3: CAISTENTGELFF. The CDR3 DNA reads TGTGCCATCAGCACGGAGAACACCGGGGAGCTGTTTTTT. This chain joins TRBV10-3 and TRBJ2-2, with no clear D. Germline V gene sequence: CDR1 ENHRY, CDR2 SYGVKD. V dropped 6 bases and J dropped 1 base, with 6 bases sitting between them. This CDR3 contains 13 residues.

This clonotype was observed many times. V usage is TRBV7-3 and J usage is TRBJ2-2; 7 bases map to TRBD1. CDR3 length: 17 residues. Germline V CDR1 and CDR2: SGHTA, FQGTGA. J gave up 0 bases and V 3 bases, and 7 bases lay outside the gene matches. CDR3 residues: CASSFSDRVANTGELFF. For the CDR3, the DNA is TGTGCCAGCAGCTTCTCCGACAGGGTTGCGAACACCGGGGAGCTGTTTTTT.

This clonotype has just a few counts. The chain carries TRBV7-2 and TRBJ1-2; TRBD1 aligns across 10 bases. The CDR3 consists of 14 residues. The junction had 6 bases not matched to a gene; V was cut back by 7 bases and J by 4 bases. CDR1 and CDR2 (germline): SGHTA, FQGNSA. In nucleotides, the CDR3 is TGTGCCAGCACCGTGGACAGGGGGGGCTATGGCTACACCTTC. Protein sequence: CASTVDRGGYGYTF.

V gene TRBV25-1 combines with J gene TRBJ2-5, with 8 bases matching TRBD1. The trim removed 3 bases at V and 3 bases at J, leaving 9 bases unmatched. This CDR3 is built from 16 residues. CDR1 and CDR2 (germline): MGHDK, SYGVNS. The CDR3 DNA reads TGTGCCAGCAGTGACCAAACACTGACAGGGGAAGAGACCCAGTACTTC. Encoded protein: CASSDQTLTGEETQYF.

This clonotype appeared many times. This chain links TRBV11-2 with TRBJ1-2; 9 bases map to TRBD1. The ends lost 4 bases at V and 0 bases at J; junction bases unmatched: 15. The CDR3 is made up of 19 amino acids. Germline CDR1 SGHAT, CDR2 FQNNGV. CDR3 residues: CASSSPDRGPTYTNYGYTF. In nucleotides, the CDR3 is TGTGCCAGCAGCTCCCCGGACAGGGGACCAACCTACACTAACTATGGCTACACCTTC.

CDR3 in amino acids: CSAKAVEGQRETQYF. Written as DNA, the CDR3 is TGCAGTGCTAAGGCTGTGGAGGGGCAGAGAGAGACCCAGTACTTC. V is TRBV20-1 and J is TRBJ2-5, with D perhaps matching TRBD2 (6 bases). CDR3 size: 15 residues. V was shortened by 4 bases and J by 4 bases, with 19 bases between the two germline ends. Germline values: CDR1 DFQATT, CDR2 SNEGSKA (reference sequence).

V is TRBV20-1 and J is TRBJ2-3, with 9 bases lining up with TRBD1. Per the germline V gene, CDR1 is DFQATT and CDR2 is SNEGSKA (reference sequence). V lost 6 bases and J lost 2; bases outside the gene matches: 6. This CDR3 region has 14 residues. CDR3 residues: CSARRTGDTDTQYF. The CDR3 coding sequence is TGCAGTGCCAGAAGGACAGGGGACACAGATACGCAGTATTTT.